The 32 T cell receptor beta chains below were found in one sample sequenced in a study of CD8+CD57+ T cells in acquired aplastic anemia. The study profiled TCR beta VDJ and CDR3 using genomic DNA as template. TCRdb fed the reads into MiXCR, producing one record per CDR3 protein. The sample records about 270,000 distinct CDR3 sequences, 56% being singletons. Sequencing input: sorted CD4+, CD8+, or CD8+CD57+ T cells (not recorded which) from PBMCs. Source of these receptors: a human donor with severe aplastic anemia or a healthy control (not recorded which).

This clonotype was found many times. V is TRBV7-8 and J is TRBJ2-7; D perhaps matches TRBD1 (6 bases). V dropped 3 bases and J dropped 6 bases, with 24 bases sitting between them. The CDR3 runs to 17 residues. The germline V gene has CDR1 SGHVS and CDR2 FQNEAQ. The CDR3 here is CASSFRATGSTAAEQYF. CDR3 DNA: TGTGCCAGCAGCTTTAGGGCAACAGGGTCGACCGCTGCCGAGCAGTACTTC.

This clonotype appeared many times. This sequence joins TRBV6-5 and TRBJ2-7; 8 nucleotides match TRBD1. This CDR3 has 13 residues. The ends lost 7 bases at V and 3 bases at J; junction bases unmatched: 5. Per the germline V gene, CDR1 is MNHEY and CDR2 is SVGAGI. This CDR3 reads CASTRQGLYEQYF. In DNA, the CDR3 is TGTGCCAGCACCAGACAGGGGCTCTACGAGCAGTACTTC.

J is TRBJ2-2 and V is TRBV9; 7 bases align to TRBD2. After removal of 3 bases from V and 3 bases from J, the junction contained 8 bases not matched to a gene. The CDR3 length is 16 residues. CDR1 is SGDLS, CDR2 YYNGEE, per germline. The CDR3 loop is CASSGGETSYTGELFF. The CDR3 coding sequence is TGTGCCAGCAGCGGGGGTGAGACTAGCTACACCGGGGAGCTGTTTTTT.

This clonotype showed up many times. The CDR3 here is CASSLGGDTEAFF. DNA for the CDR3: TGTGCCAGCTCACTGGGGGGGGACACTGAAGCTTTCTTT. The chain uses TRBV18 and TRBJ1-1, with a possible D match to TRBD1 (5 bases). The V and J ends lost 4 bases and 3 bases respectively, with 9 bases between them. This CDR3 spans 13 amino acids. Germline CDR1 KGHSH, CDR2 LQKENI.

V is TRBV7-3 and J is TRBJ1-1; D not certain. Looked up from germline, CDR1 is SGHTA and CDR2 is FQGTGA. Deletions cut 5 bases from V and 2 bases from J, with 9 bases between. The CDR3 runs 13 residues. The CDR3, as DNA: TGTGCCAGCAGCCTAAACGCAAACACTGAAGCTTTCTTT. Translated, it gives CASSLNANTEAFF.

The V and J genes are TRBV7-8 and TRBJ2-7; 7 positions match TRBD2. CDR3 size: 14 residues. Germline-derived CDR1 and CDR2 are SGHVS and FQNEAQ. V lost 6 bases, J lost 6 bases, and 11 bases stayed unmatched. CDR3 sequence (DNA): TGTGCCAGCAGTTTGGAGGCGGGAGACTGCGAGCAGTACTTC. This translates into CASSLEAGDCEQYF.

The chain carries TRBV5-1 and TRBJ2-7; unclear D gene. This CDR3 comprises 15 residues. The germline gives CDR1 SGHRS, CDR2 YFSETQ. Trimming left V 2 bases short and J 3 bases short, with 15 bases between. The CDR3 here is CASSLVGDGSYEQYF. DNA of the CDR3: TGCGCCAGCAGCTTAGTAGGCGATGGTAGCTACGAGCAGTACTTC.

This chain uses TRBV7-2 with TRBJ1-1; D perhaps matches TRBD1 (6 bases). From germline, CDR1 is SGHTA and CDR2 FQGNSA. Trimming removed 11 bases at V and 2 bases at J, with 15 bases between. The CDR3 has 13 amino acids. DNA of the CDR3: TGTGCCTCAACGGACAGCATAAACACTGAAGCTTTCTTT. Encoded protein: CASTDSINTEAFF.

This clonotype was seen once. The rearrangement links TRBV20-1 to TRBJ2-7; tentatively, D is TRBD1 (5 bases). Germline values: CDR1 DFQATT, CDR2 SNEGSKA (reference sequence). V was trimmed by 6 bases and J by 5 bases, leaving 23 bases between them. This CDR3 has 15 amino acids. CDR3 in amino acids: CSASSQGAGSDEQYF. CDR3 nucleotides: TGCAGTGCCAGCAGCCAAGGCGCAGGGTCCGACGAGCAGTACTTC.

Notes on this clonotype: Mismatch with germline at one junction end may stem from a read error. The rearrangement uses TRBV29-1 and TRBJ2-7; tentative D call: TRBD2 (5 bases). The CDR3 sequence is 12 residues long. Germline values: CDR1 SQVTM, CDR2 ANQGSEA. CDR3 sequence (DNA): TGCAGAGTTGAGGGTCTTATCTACGAGCAGTACTTC. It encodes CRVEGLIYEQYF.

The table lists this clonotype with many counts. V usage is TRBV5-8 and J usage is TRBJ2-5, with a weak D call TRBD1 (6 bases). Germline V gene sequence: CDR1 SGHTS, CDR2 YDEGEE. The CDR3 runs 15 residues. Trimming stripped 5 bases from V and 1 base from J, with 15 bases between. The CDR3 bases are TGTGCCAGCAGTTCAGCCCGGGACACCCAAGAGACCCAGTACTTC. Translating gives CASSSARDTQETQYF.

The chain has TRBV19 and TRBJ1-1; TRBD1 agrees at 8 bases. Trimming at V came to 7 bases and at J to 4 bases, leaving 11 bases not matched to a gene. The V gene's germline CDR1 is LNHDA and CDR2 SQIVND (reference sequence). This CDR3 contains 15 residues. The CDR3 coding sequence is TGTGCCAGTATCAGGGGGCGTTTTGGTATCACTGAAGCTTTCTTT. The encoded protein is CASIRGRFGITEAFF.

The V gene is TRBV2, the J gene TRBJ2-5; 10 positions match TRBD2. From germline, CDR1 is SNHLY and CDR2 FYNNEI. The CDR3 sequence is 14 residues long. V shed 8 bases and J 2 bases; nucleotides not matched to a gene: 5. CDR3 region: CASSSGRSQETQYF. CDR3 sequence (DNA): TGTGCCAGCTCTAGCGGGAGATCACAAGAGACCCAGTACTTC.

In this sample, this clonotype turned up many times. The chain links TRBV19 to TRBJ2-2; perhaps TRBD2 as D (6 bases). The CDR3 consists of 15 residues. V lost 3 bases to trimming and J lost 1 base, with 9 bases between them. CDR1 and CDR2 (germline): LNHDA, SQIVND (reference sequence). CDR3 region: CASSMGLMNTGELFF. In DNA form, the CDR3 reads TGTGCCAGTAGTATGGGACTTATGAACACCGGGGAGCTGTTTTTT.

Turning to this clonotype: A much larger clone is a single base away; this may be a read error. The chain has TRBV6-5 and TRBJ1-2; D gene unclear. Germline V gene lookup returns CDR1 MNHEY and CDR2 SVGAGI. This CDR3 has 15 residues. CDR3 DNA sequence: TGTGCCAGCTCTTCCGCGCAAAAGGCTAACTATGGCCACACCTTC. It translates to CASSSAQKANYGHTF.

The genes are TRBV25-1 and TRBJ1-1; D gene unclear. Germline-derived CDR1 and CDR2 are MGHDK and SYGVNS. This CDR3 comprises 12 residues. The V end lost 3 bases, the J end lost 8 bases, and 10 bases lay between the germline ends. The CDR3 loop reads CASSDFSREAFF. In DNA form, the CDR3 reads TGTGCCAGCAGTGACTTTTCCAGGGAAGCTTTCTTT.

In the case of this clonotype: The junction does not match germline at one end; this may be a read error. The rearrangement joins TRBV5-1 to TRBJ1-1, with no clear D. Germline lookup yields CDR1 SGHRS and CDR2 YFSETQ. This CDR3 is 15 amino acids long. The DNA for the CDR3 is TGTGCCAGCAGCTTGTCTGGGTCGATGTACACTGAAGCTTTCTTT. Encoded protein: CASSLSGSMYTEAFF.

This clonotype was observed many times. The chain uses TRBV20-1 and TRBJ1-1; no firm D call. V lost 6 bases and J lost 2, with 13 bases in between. The length of the CDR3 is 13 residues. Germline V lookup: CDR1 DFQATT, CDR2 SNEGSKA (reference sequence). Here the CDR3 reads CSASLDGNTEAFF. CDR3 coding DNA: TGCAGTGCGAGTCTTGACGGAAACACTGAAGCTTTCTTT.

This sequence joins TRBV20-1 and TRBJ2-5; tentative D call: TRBD2 (5 bases). V gave up 4 bases and J gave up 1 base, with 7 bases separating them. Germline CDR1 DFQATT, CDR2 SNEGSKA (reference sequence). The CDR3 loop spans 12 amino acids. The CDR3 spells CSATSGQETQYF. The CDR3 DNA is TGCAGTGCTACGAGCGGCCAAGAGACCCAGTACTTC.

In this sample, this clonotype turned up many times. This chain joins TRBV12-3 or TRBV12-4 and TRBJ1-6, with D possibly being TRBD1 (5 bases). CDR3 length: 13 amino acids. Trimming shortened V by 8 bases and J by 9 bases, and 14 bases separated the two germline ends. CDR3 sequence reads: CASCIQVPSPLHF. The CDR3 DNA reads TGTGCCAGCTGCATACAGGTCCCTTCACCCCTCCACTTT.

The chain uses TRBV10-3 and TRBJ2-7; perhaps TRBD2 as D (7 bases). Trimming removed 7 bases from V and 2 bases from J, with 15 bases in between. The germline CDR1 and CDR2 sequences are ENHRY and SYGVKD. The CDR3 contains 14 residues. CDR3 in DNA: TGTGCCATCACGAGGGGGGGAGGGGCCTACGAGCAGTACTTC. Translating it yields CAITRGGGAYEQYF.

V gene TRBV7-3 combines with J gene TRBJ2-7, with 15 bases matching TRBD2. This CDR3 contains 19 residues. The germline V gene encodes CDR1 SGHTA and CDR2 FQGTGA. With V trimmed by 5 bases and J by 4 bases, 15 bases remained unmatched. CDR3 region: CASSPGVGLAGGSVYEQYF. CDR3 in DNA: TGTGCCAGCAGCCCCGGTGTGGGACTAGCGGGGGGTTCGGTGTACGAGCAGTACTTC.

About this clonotype: In this CDR3 the conserved last residue, phenylalanine or tryptophan, is missing, so a read error is likely. Because the CDR3's place on the DNA is in doubt, the DNA is left out and the CDR3 is given as listed by TCRdb. This rearrangement joins TRBV12-3 or TRBV12-4 to TRBJ1-2. The CDR3 is 10 residues long, counting both termini. The chain's CDR3 is CASRPQARVS.

This clonotype was detected ten times or more. This chain uses TRBV9 with TRBJ1-1; D might be TRBD1 (6 bases). Trimming cost V 2 bases and J 1 base, with 18 bases left between them. CDR1 is SGDLS and CDR2 is YYNGEE in the germline V gene. The CDR3 sequence is 17 residues long. CDR3 coding DNA: TGTGCCAGCAGCGTCAGACCCATGGGGGCACCGAACACTGAAGCTTTCTTT. It yields the protein CASSVRPMGAPNTEAFF.

In this sample, this clonotype turned up many times. The V and J genes are TRBV12-3 or TRBV12-4 and TRBJ2-7; weak D call: TRBD2 (5 bases). There are 12 residues in the CDR3. The V end lost 5 bases, the J end lost 3 bases, and 8 bases lay between the germline ends. For the CDR3, the DNA is TGTGCCAGCAGTGGGAGAAACTACGAGCAGTACTTC. Amino acid sequence: CASSGRNYEQYF.

V and J are TRBV15 and TRBJ2-1; 7 bases line up with TRBD1. CDR3 size: 15 residues. Germline CDR1 and CDR2: LNHNV and YYDKDF (reference sequence). V shed 1 base, J shed 9 bases, and the junction held 9 bases outside the gene matches. This CDR3 is CATSRGGNRGVEQFF. The CDR3 coding sequence is TGTGCCACCAGCAGAGGGGGAAACAGGGGAGTTGAGCAGTTCTTC.

This clonotype showed up many times. The rearrangement joins TRBV19 to TRBJ1-3; possibly TRBD1 for D (5 bases). CDR3 length: 15 amino acids. The germline gives CDR1 LNHDA, CDR2 SQIVND (reference sequence). The V end was cut by 5 bases, the J end by 0 bases, with 11 bases between. CDR3 nucleotide sequence: TGTGCCAGTAGTCCCATGGGGGGCTCTGGAAACACCATATATTTT. Translating gives CASSPMGGSGNTIYF.

This clonotype was observed a single time. The rearrangement uses TRBV7-2 and TRBJ1-6; TRBD1 matches 9 bases. The V and J ends lost 2 bases and 10 bases, in that order; junction bases with no gene match: 9. The CDR3 spans 16 residues. Per the germline V gene, CDR1 is SGHTA and CDR2 is FQGNSA. DNA of the CDR3: TGTGCCAGCAGCTTAACTAGGACAGGGGTAGGCTCACCCCTCCACTTT. It specifies CASSLTRTGVGSPLHF.

This clonotype showed up many times. The J gene is TRBJ2-3, the V gene TRBV7-9; perhaps TRBD2 as D (5 bases). The CDR3 extends over 16 amino acids. Trimming pared 1 base from V and 3 bases from J, leaving 14 bases between. Germline lookup yields CDR1 SEHNR and CDR2 FQNEAQ (reference sequence). For the CDR3, the DNA is TGTGCCAGCAGCTTAGGCGGACTCCCGAAAACAGATACGCAGTATTTT. Translating it yields CASSLGGLPKTDTQYF.

This clonotype has at least ten counts. The chain joins TRBV7-9 to TRBJ1-1; D not resolved. The length of the CDR3 is 13 residues. V was trimmed by 2 bases and J by 7 bases, leaving 11 bases between them. CDR1 is SEHNR and CDR2 is FQNEAQ in the germline V gene (reference sequence). This chain's CDR3 is CASSLRDSIEAFF. The CDR3 DNA follows: TGTGCCAGCAGCTTAAGGGATTCAATTGAAGCTTTCTTT.

V gene TRBV12-3 or TRBV12-4 combines with J gene TRBJ1-2; the match to TRBD1 covers 9 bases. The CDR3 spans 14 residues. The J segment lost 6 bases and the V segment lost 5 bases, leaving 7 bases of the junction unmatched. The CDR3 sequence: CASSGTGGWDGYTF. Written as DNA, the CDR3 is TGTGCCAGCAGTGGCACAGGGGGCTGGGATGGCTACACCTTC.

This clonotype was seen at least ten times. V and J are TRBV19 and TRBJ2-4, with no clear D. V was shortened by 3 bases and J by 0 bases, with 18 bases between the two germline ends. Germline V gene data show CDR1 as LNHDA and CDR2 as SQIVND (reference sequence). CDR3 length: 18 residues. The CDR3 nucleotides are TGTGCCAGTAGTATCAGGCTCGGTGTGCGACTAGCCAAAAACATTCAGTACTTC. This encodes CASSIRLGVRLAKNIQYF.